This T cell receptor (beta chain) appears in the sequencing data of a study of blood T cell repertoires in COVID-19. CDR1 is SGDLS, CDR2 YYNGEE, per germline. The CDR3 is made up of 13 amino acids. V was cut by 0 bases and J by 6 bases, with 6 bases left in between. Clones were read by immunoSEQ multiplex PCR, and TCRdb kept only the in-frame ones, dropping some. The data hold about 43,000 clones, with 87% observed a single time. Sequencing was performed on peripheral blood. This sequence originates from a middle-aged man with COVID-19, enrolled during active disease. The gene calls are TRBV9 and TRBJ2-2; no reliable D call. The CDR3 bases are TGTGCCAGCAGCGTAGGAGGATCCGGGGAGCTGTTTTTT. It yields the protein CASSVGGSGELFF.